This TCR beta chain stems from a study of blood T cell repertoires in COVID-19. The CDR3 is 16 residues long. Germline values: CDR1 KGHSH, CDR2 LQKENI. Trimming cost V 6 bases and J 1 base; bases outside gene matches: 8. Repertoires were generated with immunoSEQ multiplex PCR, while TCRdb's copy carries only in-frame clones and drops some. Of 90,000 or so clones listed, 89% are singletons. The gene calls are TRBV18 and TRBJ2-2, with 7 nucleotides matching TRBD1. Sequenced: peripheral blood. This receptor was identified in a man in his sixties with COVID-19, enrolled during active disease. This CDR3 is CASSRARTGNTGELFF. In DNA, the CDR3 is TGTGCCAGCTCCCGGGCCAGGACAGGGAACACCGGGGAGCTGTTTTTT.